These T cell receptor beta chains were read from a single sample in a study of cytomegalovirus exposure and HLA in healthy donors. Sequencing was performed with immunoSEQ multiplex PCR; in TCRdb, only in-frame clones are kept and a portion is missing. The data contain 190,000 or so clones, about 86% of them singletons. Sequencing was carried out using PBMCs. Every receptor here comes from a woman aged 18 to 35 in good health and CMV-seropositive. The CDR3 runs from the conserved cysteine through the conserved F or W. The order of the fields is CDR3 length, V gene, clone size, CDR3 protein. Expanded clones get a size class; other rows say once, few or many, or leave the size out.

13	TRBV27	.	CASAGQGNQPQHF
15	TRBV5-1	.	CASSLVPLGLSPLHF
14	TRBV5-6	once	CASSPTGVGDTQYF
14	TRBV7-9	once	CAIPRRGDDNEQFF
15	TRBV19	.	CASSLSAGEPYEQYF
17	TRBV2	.	CASTEGLSSGGFLEQYF
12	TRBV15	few	CATSPGGYEQYF
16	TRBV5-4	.	CASSLARGHPNTEAFF
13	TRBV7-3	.	CASSSSGRGEQFF
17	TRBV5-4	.	CASSLRGGRRRSGELFF
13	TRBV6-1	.	CASSEGDAGKRHF
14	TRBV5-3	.	CARSLFGMNQPQHF
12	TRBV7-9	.	CASSPRNTEAFF
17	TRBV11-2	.	CASSLSSGGPIPNEQFF
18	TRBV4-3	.	CASSQGLAGDPTSYEQYF
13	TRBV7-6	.	CASSPGQTYEQYF
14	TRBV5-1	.	CASSPGATSNEQFF
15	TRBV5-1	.	CASSSGLGTYNEQFF
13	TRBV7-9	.	CASSLAQGHEQYF
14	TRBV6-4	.	CARNSRGPTYEQYF
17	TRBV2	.	CASSELGQGFSNQPQHF
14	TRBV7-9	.	CASSSGTGTWEQYF
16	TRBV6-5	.	CASSSIRGSEAYEQYF
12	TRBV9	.	CATSEVSYGYTF
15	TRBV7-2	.	CASTRDGLPNEKLFF
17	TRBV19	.	CASSTPRDGLGNTEAFF
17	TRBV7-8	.	CASSPTGGKHTGNTIYF
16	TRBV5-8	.	CASSPEPGQGPYEQYF
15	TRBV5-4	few	CASSRPGTGGASAFF
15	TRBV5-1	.	CASSLDGSSGNTIYF
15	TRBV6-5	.	CASSYWTPRDTEAFF